One sample yielded the 5 T cell receptor beta chains listed below, sequenced in a study of blood T cells in healthy people across ages. A second PCR of 7 to 11 cycles used a sample-barcoded 5' primer and a J-beta primer mix. TCRdb ran MiXCR on the 5' RACE reads and lists one entry per CDR3 protein. Of hundreds of thousands of distinct CDR3 sequences listed, more than 25% are singletons. Input material: blood. These receptors came from a woman of 80 years or more in good health.

This clonotype occurred a few times. The rearrangement uses TRBV7-2 and TRBJ2-2, with TRBD1 as a possible D gene (5 bases). There are 13 residues in the CDR3. V shed 5 bases and J shed 4 bases, with 8 bases lying between them. The germline gives CDR1 SGHTA, CDR2 FQGNSA. CDR3 sequence reads: CASSPTVTGELFF. The CDR3 bases are TGTGCCAGCAGCCCGACAGTCACCGGGGAGCTGTTTTTT.

This chain connects TRBV29-1 to TRBJ2-5; the D is unclear. The DNA end lines up better with TRBJ2-7; the J call may be wrong. CDR3 size: 12 residues. Per the germline V gene, CDR1 is SQVTM and CDR2 is ANQGSEA. The DNA of the CDR3 is TGCAGCGTTGAGGCTAGTATCTACGAGCAGTACTTC. Translated, it gives CSVEASIYEQYF.

Regarding this clonotype: A much bigger clone sits one base away, suggesting this may be a read error. V usage is TRBV3-1 and J usage is TRBJ2-7; D remains unclear. The J call may not be correct, given that the DNA end is closer to TRBJ2-5. This CDR3 contains 17 residues. In germline, CDR1 is LGHDT, CDR2 YNNKEL (reference sequence). The CDR3 sequence: CASSQDLWSKLEETQYF. DNA for the CDR3: TGTGCCAGCAGCCAAGATCTGTGGTCTAAGCTCGAAGAGACCCAGTACTTC.

The DNA for the CDR3 is TGCGCCAGCAGCTACCCATCGGGGGGGGTGGAAACTGAAGCTTTCTTT. Translation: CASSYPSGGVETEAFF. The J gene is TRBJ1-1, the V gene TRBV5-1, with a possible D match to TRBD1 (5 bases). Germline V gives CDR1 SGHRS, CDR2 YFSETQ. V lost 3 bases and J lost 5, with 20 bases in between. The CDR3 is 16 amino acids. Drawing the rest from reference TRBV5-1 and TRBJ1-1, the complete variable domain is KAGVTQTPRYLIKTRGQQVTLSCSPISGHRSVSWYQQTPGQGLQFLFEYFSETQRNKGNFPGRFSGRQFSNSRSEMNVSTLELGDSALYLCASSYPSGGVETEAFFGQGTRLTVV.

The rearrangement links TRBV10-3 to TRBJ1-2; TRBD1 matches at 8 bases. The V segment lost 3 bases and the J segment 4 bases; nucleotides outside the gene matches: 4. The CDR3 has 14 residues. Germline loops: CDR1 ENHRY, CDR2 SYGVKD. DNA of the CDR3: TGTGCCATCAGTGACCAGGGGGCCGGCTATGGCTACACCTTC. Its translation is CAISDQGAGYGYTF.